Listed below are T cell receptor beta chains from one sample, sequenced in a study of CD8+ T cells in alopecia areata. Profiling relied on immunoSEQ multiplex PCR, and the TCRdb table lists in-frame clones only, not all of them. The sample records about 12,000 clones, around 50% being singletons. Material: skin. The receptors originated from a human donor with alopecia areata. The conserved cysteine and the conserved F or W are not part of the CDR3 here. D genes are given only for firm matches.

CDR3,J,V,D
ASKLWPSSYEQY,TRBJ2-7,TRBV2,-
ASSPTDTQY,TRBJ2-3,TRBV18,-
ASRLAGEYNEQF,TRBJ2-1,TRBV27,TRBD2
ASSQVEQGRSPLH,TRBJ1-6,TRBV4-1,-
ASSVGASYEQY,TRBJ2-7,TRBV5-4,-
ASSLRGGRSNEQF,TRBJ2-1,TRBV28,TRBD2
AWRGGRNEQF,TRBJ2-1,TRBV30,TRBD2
ASSPNRGPYEQY,TRBJ2-7,TRBV7-6,-
ASSIDLTAYYGYT,TRBJ1-2,TRBV19,-
ASSRWINEQY,TRBJ2-7,TRBV5-6,-
ASSFAGRLNIQY,TRBJ2-4,TRBV7-2,-
ASSLWGSEKLF,TRBJ1-4,TRBV7-9,-
AWSVTGSYEQY,TRBJ2-7,TRBV30,-
ASSNQAAGTGEQY,TRBJ2-7,TRBV5-1,-
ASSLGRYVSTDTQY,TRBJ2-3,TRBV7-2,-
ASSFKSSLGGETQY,TRBJ2-5,TRBV28,-
ASSPYPRDTQY,TRBJ2-3,TRBV5-4,-
ASSTGTLNTEAF,TRBJ1-1,TRBV9,-
ASSGVGSYEQY,TRBJ2-7,TRBV2,-
ASSSRQGTDTQY,TRBJ2-3,TRBV7-2,-
ASSFWQNTEAF,TRBJ1-1,TRBV7-3,-
ASRKGQGLHYEQY,TRBJ2-7,TRBV27,TRBD1
ASSSWTDTQY,TRBJ2-3,TRBV7-9,-
ASSPGPMNTEAF,TRBJ1-1,TRBV19,-
ASSGLLAGGNNEQF,TRBJ2-1,TRBV6-1,TRBD2
ASSWGLAGPGDEQY,TRBJ2-7,TRBV5-1,TRBD2
ASSQSATTNYGYT,TRBJ1-2,TRBV4-1,-
ASSTPGGVYGYT,TRBJ1-2,TRBV13,-
ASSLAEGDTQY,TRBJ2-3,TRBV7-2,-
AWSVHADVGGYT,TRBJ1-2,TRBV30,-
ASRLPAGNEQF,TRBJ2-1,TRBV7-9,-
ASRTGTSVSYEQY,TRBJ2-7,TRBV28,TRBD2
ASYFGGPNQPQH,TRBJ1-5,TRBV6-4,-
ASRVRESTGQPQH,TRBJ1-5,TRBV7-7,-
SVEGRDGGAAYEQY,TRBJ2-7,TRBV29-1,TRBD2
ASSGRDPGYGYT,TRBJ1-2,TRBV7-9,-
ASSLFGSREETQY,TRBJ2-5,TRBV7-8,-
ASSSPTDSTDTQY,TRBJ2-3,TRBV28,-
ASSLPGQFSGTEAF,TRBJ1-1,TRBV28,-
ASSYSRHQNTEAF,TRBJ1-1,TRBV6-5,-
ASGLALPWRETYNEQF,TRBJ2-1,TRBV12-5,-
ASILRGSGLAGFNEQF,TRBJ2-1,TRBV28,TRBD2
ASSLGGRWDGEQY,TRBJ2-7,TRBV5-1,-
ASSGGGPTDTQY,TRBJ2-3,TRBV10-1,-
ASSLTQGVGAYEQY,TRBJ2-7,TRBV5-4,TRBD1
ASKQGRSSSYEQY,TRBJ2-7,TRBV6-5,TRBD1
ASSFSGGLNTGELF,TRBJ2-2,TRBV7-2,TRBD2
ASSLPGLAGGWNEQF,TRBJ2-1,TRBV7-2,TRBD2